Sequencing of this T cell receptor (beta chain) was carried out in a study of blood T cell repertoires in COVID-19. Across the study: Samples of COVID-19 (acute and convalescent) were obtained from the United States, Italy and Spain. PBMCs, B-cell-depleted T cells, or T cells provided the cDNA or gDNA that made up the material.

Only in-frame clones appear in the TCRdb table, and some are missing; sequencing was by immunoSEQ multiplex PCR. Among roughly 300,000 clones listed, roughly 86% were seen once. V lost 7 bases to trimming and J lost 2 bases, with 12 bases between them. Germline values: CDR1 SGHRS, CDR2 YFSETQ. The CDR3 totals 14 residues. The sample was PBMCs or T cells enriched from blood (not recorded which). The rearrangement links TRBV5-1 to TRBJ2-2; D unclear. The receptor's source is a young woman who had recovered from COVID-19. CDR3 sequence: CASDRGRNTGELFF. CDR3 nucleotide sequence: TGCGCCAGCGATCGAGGAAGAAACACCGGGGAGCTGTTTTTT.